These T cell receptor beta chains were read from a single sample in a study of siplizumab effects on memory and regulatory T cells. Method: immunoSEQ multiplex PCR; TCRdb's copy keeps in-frame clones and lacks some. Of fewer than 120,000 clones in the sample, around 90% were seen once. The material sequenced was CD4+ T cells sorted from blood. These receptors were collected from a human donor in good health. The CDR3 runs from the conserved cysteine through the conserved F or W. A D gene is named only where the DNA matches it firmly. Size values are once, few and many counts, or a class for expanded clones, and some rows have none.

DNA,CDR3,J,size,D,V
TGTGCCAGCTTCACCGGGGGGACTGGGGCCAACGTCCTGACTTTC,CASFTGGTGANVLTF,TRBJ2-6,-,TRBD2,TRBV18
TGTGCCAGCAGCTTAGATTCCGGTTACAATGAGCAGTTCTTC,CASSLDSGYNEQFF,TRBJ2-1,-,-,TRBV7-2
TGTGCCAGCAGTAGGGAGAAAGCGGAGACCCAGTACTTC,CASSREKAETQYF,TRBJ2-5,once,-,TRBV6-5
TGTGCCAGCAGCTTGATGGGACAGGGAGGCGAAAAACTGTTTTTT,CASSLMGQGGEKLFF,TRBJ1-4,-,TRBD1,TRBV11-1
TGCGCCAGCAGCCCCGGGATGGATACGCAGTATTTT,CASSPGMDTQYF,TRBJ2-3,-,-,TRBV5-1
TGTGCCAGCTCACGGGAGGGGGTGAACACTGAAGCTTTCTTT,CASSREGVNTEAFF,TRBJ1-1,-,-,TRBV18
TGCGCCAGCAGTTTTCCGGGGGGGCCATGGGAGACCCAGTACTTC,CASSFPGGPWETQYF,TRBJ2-5,-,TRBD2,TRBV5-1
TGTGCCAGTTACGGACAGTTAAATCAGCCCCAGCATTTT,CASYGQLNQPQHF,TRBJ1-5,-,-,TRBV6-6
TGTGCCAGCAGTAGGGAGATAGACACTGAAGCTTTCTTT,CASSREIDTEAFF,TRBJ1-1,once,-,TRBV6-5
TGTGCCAGTAGTCGGGACAGGGGCCTCGAGCAGTACTTC,CASSRDRGLEQYF,TRBJ2-7,few,TRBD1,TRBV19
TGTGCCAGCAGCTCCCAGACAACTAATGAAAAACTGTTTTTT,CASSSQTTNEKLFF,TRBJ1-4,-,-,TRBV7-9
TGTGCCAGCAGAGCAGGGGTCCAGGTCAATCAGCCCCAGCATTTT,CASRAGVQVNQPQHF,TRBJ1-5,-,-,TRBV28
TGTGCCAGCAGCTTGGTCGGACAGGGGGCGTACACCGGGGAGCTGTTTTTT,CASSLVGQGAYTGELFF,TRBJ2-2,-,TRBD1,TRBV5-4
TGTGCCAGCAGCGCTTTCGGACTGGGGTCCAATGAGCAGTTCTTC,CASSAFGLGSNEQFF,TRBJ2-1,-,-,TRBV7-3
TGCAGTGCGCCGCTGGGGCATGAGCAGTTCTTC,CSAPLGHEQFF,TRBJ2-1,once,-,TRBV20-1
TGTGCCAGCACCCCCAGAGGCTGGGATTCTCGCTACACCTTC,CASTPRGWDSRYTF,TRBJ1-2,-,-,TRBV6-1
TGTGCCAGCTCCCTCCTTGACGAGCAGTACTTC,CASSLLDEQYF,TRBJ2-7,-,-,TRBV18
TGTGCCAGCAGCCCGTACATGGGGGGAGGGGCCAACGTCCTGACTTTC,CASSPYMGGGANVLTF,TRBJ2-6,-,-,TRBV7-3
TGCGCCAGCAGTGGGGCAGGGCAGGGGATACTTCAGAACTCCTACGAGCAGTACTTC,CASSGAGQGILQNSYEQYF,TRBJ2-7,-,-,TRBV10-1
TGTGCCACCAGCAGAGGGCAACGACAGGGTGGTGGCTACACCTTC,CATSRGQRQGGGYTF,TRBJ1-2,-,TRBD1,TRBV15
TGTGCCAGCAGCCGACCCCCGGCAGGCTCGAACACTGAAGCTTTCTTT,CASSRPPAGSNTEAFF,TRBJ1-1,-,-,TRBV5-4
TGTGCCAGCAGCTTAATAGGAGAGACCCAGTACTTC,CASSLIGETQYF,TRBJ2-5,-,-,TRBV7-3
TGTGCCAGTGTTACCGGGACAGGGTTATTCTATGGCTACACCTTC,CASVTGTGLFYGYTF,TRBJ1-2,once,TRBD1,TRBV6-1
TGTGCCAGCAGCGGGGGGACAATCGGGGAGCTGTTTTTT,CASSGGTIGELFF,TRBJ2-2,once,-,TRBV9
TGTGCCATCAGCCCTCCCCCATGGGGGGGGGCAAGTCAGCCCCAGCATTTT,CAISPPPWGGASQPQHF,TRBJ1-5,-,-,TRBV10-3